The rows below give T cell receptor beta chains drawn from one sample of a study of identical twins. TCRdb processed the 5' RACE reads anew with MiXCR; each CDR3 protein has one entry. Of approximately 210,000 distinct CDR3 sequences in the sample, under 8.5% are singletons; the top ten hold about 14%. These data also formed part of another study, on T cells expressing NK-cell markers.

The specimen sequenced was CD8+ T cells sorted from blood. The receptors derive from a woman between 18 and 30 years old in good health. The CDR3 runs from the conserved cysteine through the conserved F or W. The order of the fields is D gene, J gene, clone size, V gene, CDR3 length, CDR3 protein, CDR3 DNA. D genes are given only for firm matches. Size is omitted from some rows. Given values are once, few, many or a class for expanded clones.

. TRBJ2-7 . TRBV25-1 15 CASSDIREFYDEQYF TGTGCCAGCAGTGACATCAGGGAGTTCTACGACGAGCAGTACTTC
. TRBJ2-7 . TRBV9 14 CASSPEGGAYEQYF TGTGCCAGCAGCCCAGAGGGGGGGGCATACGAGCAGTACTTC
. TRBJ1-2 . TRBV6-2/TRBV6-3 15 CASSYGRQINYGYTF TGTGCCAGCAGTTATGGGAGACAGATTAACTATGGCTACACCTTC
. TRBJ1-2 . TRBV9 14 CASTPGRGNYGYTF TGTGCCAGCACCCCAGGCAGGGGTAACTATGGCTACACCTTC
. TRBJ2-7 many TRBV2 14 CASSDQTGTYEQYF TGTGCCAGCAGTGACCAGACAGGTACCTACGAGCAGTACTTC
. TRBJ2-7 . TRBV9 13 CASSAEGVYEQYF TGTGCCAGCAGCGCCGAAGGCGTTTACGAGCAGTACTTC
. TRBJ2-7 . TRBV6-2/TRBV6-3 17 CASSYGTVIGSAYEQYF TGTGCCAGCAGTTACGGGACGGTAATCGGAAGCGCCTACGAGCAGTACTTC
TRBD2 TRBJ2-1 few TRBV6-1 13 CATSSGGYNEQFF TGTGCCACCTCTAGCGGGGGCTACAATGAGCAGTTCTTC
TRBD2 TRBJ2-3 . TRBV3-1 17 CASSQDQSSGLGNTQYF TGTGCCAGCAGCCAAGATCAAAGCTCGGGACTAGGCAATACGCAGTATTTT
. TRBJ2-2 few TRBV5-6 15 CASSLRQVGTGELFF TGTGCCAGCAGCTTACGACAGGTTGGCACCGGGGAGCTGTTTTTT
. TRBJ2-5 . TRBV9 14 CASSPGGFQETQYF TGTGCCAGCAGCCCCGGGGGATTTCAAGAGACCCAGTACTTC
. TRBJ2-1 . TRBV30 15 CAWLAGQTSYNEQFF TGTGCCTGGCTCGCGGGACAGACCTCCTACAATGAGCAGTTCTTC
. TRBJ2-6 . TRBV27 17 CASSFIVGESGANVLTF TGTGCCAGCAGTTTTATCGTCGGAGAGTCTGGGGCCAACGTCCTGACTTTC
. TRBJ1-5 few TRBV10-2 13 CASSGGPIQPQHF TGCGCCAGCAGTGGGGGACCCATTCAGCCCCAGCATTTT
. TRBJ1-3 few TRBV7-9 16 CASSSPVRGDGNTIYF TGTGCCAGCAGCTCCCCTGTCAGGGGCGATGGAAACACCATATATTTT
. TRBJ2-5 . TRBV27 13 CASSSIDQETQYF TGTGCCAGCAGTTCGATAGACCAAGAGACCCAGTACTTC
. TRBJ2-1 . TRBV3-1 16 CASSQVGGDSYNEQFF TGTGCCAGCAGCCAAGTAGGCGGAGACTCCTACAATGAGCAGTTCTTC
. TRBJ2-2 few TRBV10-3 16 CAISEQGPGEAGELFF TGTGCCATCAGTGAACAGGGTCCGGGAGAAGCCGGGGAGCTGTTTTTT
. TRBJ2-3 many TRBV27 16 CASSFLGNLYTDTQYF TGTGCCAGCAGTTTCCTAGGGAACCTATACACAGATACGCAGTATTTT
. TRBJ2-7 many TRBV27 15 CASSLSTRSRYEQYF TGTGCCAGCAGTTTATCAACGAGAAGCAGGTACGAGCAGTACTTC
. TRBJ1-4 many TRBV12-3/TRBV12-4 11 CASSLAEKLFF TGTGCCAGCAGTTTAGCCGAAAAACTGTTTTTT
. TRBJ2-3 . TRBV30 15 CAWSVRGFERDTQYF TGTGCCTGGAGTGTACGTGGATTCGAGCGAGATACGCAGTATTTT
TRBD2 TRBJ2-1 few TRBV20-1 16 CSAIPQRGRVYNEQFF TGCAGTGCCATCCCCCAGCGGGGGAGAGTCTACAATGAGCAGTTCTTC
TRBD1 TRBJ1-4 . TRBV7-8 15 CASSLVGRGRGKLFF TGTGCCAGCAGCTTAGTGGGCAGGGGGCGCGGAAAACTGTTTTTT
. TRBJ2-7 few TRBV20-1 12 CSASEATYEQYF TGCAGTGCTAGTGAAGCCACCTACGAGCAGTACTTC
. TRBJ1-1 . TRBV12-3/TRBV12-4 15 CASSLSGGGWTEAFF TGTGCCAGCAGTCTAAGTGGTGGAGGGTGGACTGAAGCTTTCTTT
. TRBJ2-1 many TRBV4-3 17 CASSLSVRKLTYNEQFF TGCGCCAGCAGCCTGAGTGTGAGAAAATTGACCTACAATGAGCAGTTCTTC
. TRBJ2-4 . TRBV29-1 15 CSVEGGAGGINIQYF TGCAGCGTTGAAGGAGGTGCTGGGGGGATAAACATTCAGTACTTC
. TRBJ2-1 many TRBV2 16 CASSVGLFGLGNEQFF TGTGCCAGCAGTGTTGGGCTTTTCGGTCTTGGCAATGAGCAGTTCTTC
. TRBJ1-2 . TRBV12-3/TRBV12-4 15 CASSLNPTDPYGYTF TGTGCCAGCAGTTTAAACCCGACGGACCCCTATGGCTACACCTTC
TRBD2 TRBJ2-1 . TRBV27 12 CASSAGGAEQFF TGTGCCAGCAGTGCGGGAGGGGCTGAGCAGTTCTTC
. TRBJ2-5 few TRBV10-2 16 CASSESIGGRQETQYF TGCGCCAGCAGTGAGTCTATAGGGGGACGCCAAGAGACCCAGTACTTC